This is a list of T cell receptor beta chains from one sample in a study of shared clonotypes between healthy human individuals. Clones were sequenced by immunoSEQ multiplex PCR, and TCRdb holds only the in-frame ones, with some missing. This table holds roughly 2.1 million clones, about 92% found once. The sequenced sample was naive CD8+ T cells from PBMCs. Receptors originate from a man between 18 and 29 years old in good health. Some clones in this sample may be carry-over from other donors' samples. The CDR3 runs from the conserved cysteine through the conserved F or W. Each record gives: clone size, J gene, V gene, D gene, CDR3 protein, CDR3 DNA. The D gene is left open where the match is weak. Not every row has a clone size; where given, it reads once, few, many or a size class.

>few|TRBJ1-5|TRBV27|.
CASSLSLRGVNQPQHF
TGTGCCAGCAGTTTATCCCTCCGGGGGGTAAATCAGCCCCAGCATTTT
>.|TRBJ2-7|TRBV27|.
CASSLKSSYEQYF
TGTGCCAGCAGTTTGAAGTCCTCCTACGAGCAGTACTTC
>.|TRBJ2-1|TRBV27|TRBD1
CASSLRGGQGAGDEQFF
TGTGCCAGCAGTTTAAGGGGAGGACAGGGGGCTGGTGATGAGCAGTTCTTC
>.|TRBJ2-1|TRBV7-9|TRBD2
CASSSTSGRHNEQFF
TGTGCCAGCAGCTCTACTAGCGGGAGGCACAATGAGCAGTTCTTC
>.|TRBJ1-1|TRBV5-5|.
CASSLDGSNTEAFF
TGTGCCAGCAGCTTGGATGGGTCGAACACTGAAGCTTTCTTT
>.|TRBJ2-7|TRBV27|.
CASSLSVMAATYEQYF
TGTGCCAGCAGTTTATCGGTCATGGCCGCAACCTACGAGCAGTACTTC
>.|TRBJ2-2|TRBV4-3|TRBD1
CASSGKTGMGGELFF
TGCGCCAGCAGCGGAAAGACAGGGATGGGCGGGGAGCTGTTTTTT
>.|TRBJ2-2|TRBV9|.
CASSDPGELFF
TGTGCCAGCAGCGACCCTGGAGAGCTGTTTTTT
>once|TRBJ2-7|TRBV15|TRBD1
CATSRAGGLSEQYF
TGTGCCACCAGCAGGGCAGGGGGCCTTTCCGAGCAGTACTTC
>.|TRBJ2-7|TRBV6-6|TRBD2
CASSSTSGSYHEQYF
TGTGCCAGCAGTTCAACTAGCGGGAGTTACCACGAGCAGTACTTC
>.|TRBJ1-1|TRBV4-1|.
CASRPRGGGGNTEAFF
TGCGCCAGCAGACCCCGTGGGGGTGGAGGTAACACTGAAGCTTTCTTT
>.|TRBJ2-1|TRBV15|TRBD1
CATSRGWTGVYNEQFF
TGTGCCACCAGCAGAGGATGGACAGGGGTCTACAATGAGCAGTTCTTC
>once|TRBJ2-2|TRBV7-9|.
CASSPGQNTGELFF
TGTGCCAGCAGCCCGGGACAGAACACCGGGGAGCTGTTTTTT
>.|TRBJ2-2|TRBV4-2|.
CASSQEGLSVTGELFF
TGTGCCAGCAGCCAAGAGGGACTTTCAGTGACCGGGGAGCTGTTTTTT
>.|TRBJ2-7|TRBV27|.
CASSFLTGRGEQYF
TGTGCCAGCAGTTTCCTTACAGGTCGGGGCGAGCAGTACTTC
>.|TRBJ1-2|TRBV28|TRBD1
CASSSRDRGNGYTF
TGTGCCAGCAGTAGCCGGGACAGGGGCAATGGCTACACCTTC
>.|TRBJ2-1|TRBV7-8|.
CASSLELSSYNEQFF
TGTGCCAGCAGCCTAGAGCTGAGCTCCTACAATGAGCAGTTCTTC
>.|TRBJ2-1|TRBV4-2|.
CASSQDKLAIIYNEQFF
TGTGCCAGCAGCCAGGATAAACTAGCTATAATATACAATGAGCAGTTCTTC
>.|TRBJ2-7|TRBV5-1|.
CASSGGRVWDRSYEQYF
TGCGCCAGCAGCGGAGGGAGGGTTTGGGACAGATCCTACGAGCAGTACTTC
>.|TRBJ1-5|TRBV4-2|.
CASSQNNQPQHF
TGTGCCAGCAGCCAAAACAATCAGCCCCAGCATTTT
>.|TRBJ2-5|TRBV9|TRBD2
CASSVVPGGSQETQYF
TGTGCCAGCAGCGTAGTACCGGGAGGGTCCCAAGAGACCCAGTACTTC
>.|TRBJ1-3|TRBV7-9|.
CASSFLTDLRESGNTIYF
TGTGCCAGCAGCTTTTTAACTGATCTCCGGGAGTCTGGAAACACCATATATTTT
>.|TRBJ2-1|TRBV5-4|TRBD2
CASSLKRELPSYNEQFF
TGTGCCAGCAGCTTGAAGCGGGAGCTCCCCTCCTACAATGAGCAGTTCTTC
>.|TRBJ2-7|TRBV9|.
CASSVVAGSYEQYF
TGTGCCAGCAGCGTAGTTGCGGGAAGCTACGAGCAGTACTTC
>once|TRBJ2-1|TRBV7-6|TRBD1
CASSFRTGSSYNEQFF
TGTGCCAGCAGCTTCAGGACAGGGAGCTCCTACAATGAGCAGTTCTTC
>.|TRBJ1-1|TRBV27|.
CASSFVRRPDTEAFF
TGTGCCAGCAGTTTCGTTCGGCGGCCAGACACTGAAGCTTTCTTT
>.|TRBJ1-5|TRBV7-3|.
CASSLTGGGPQHF
TGTGCCAGCAGCTTAACAGGGGGAGGCCCCCAGCATTTT
>.|TRBJ2-2|TRBV9|.
CASSVGPNTGELFF
TGTGCCAGCAGCGTAGGGCCGAACACCGGGGAGCTGTTTTTT
>.|TRBJ2-5|TRBV2|.
CASMGRGYQETQYF
TGTGCCAGCATGGGACGGGGGTACCAAGAGACCCAGTACTTC
>.|TRBJ1-3|TRBV12-5|.
CASGLPRGTIYF
TGTGCTAGTGGTTTGCCGCGGGGCACCATATATTTT
>.|TRBJ1-2|TRBV28|TRBD1
CASSFGTAYGYTF
TGTGCCAGCAGTTTCGGGACAGCATATGGCTACACCTTC
>.|TRBJ2-3|TRBV27|TRBD1
CASRFTGGPDTQYF
TGTGCCAGCAGGTTTACAGGGGGTCCTGATACGCAGTATTTT